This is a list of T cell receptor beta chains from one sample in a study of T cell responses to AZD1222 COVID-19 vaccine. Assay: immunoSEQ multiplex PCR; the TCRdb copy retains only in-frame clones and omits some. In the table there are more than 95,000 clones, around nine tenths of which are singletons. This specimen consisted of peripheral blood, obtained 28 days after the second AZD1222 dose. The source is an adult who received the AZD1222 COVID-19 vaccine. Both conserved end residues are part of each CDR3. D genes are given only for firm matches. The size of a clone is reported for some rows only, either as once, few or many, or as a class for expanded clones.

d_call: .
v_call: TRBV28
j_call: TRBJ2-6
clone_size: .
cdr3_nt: TGTGCCAGCAGTGTCTTTGCCACAGCGAGCTCTGGGGCCAACGTCCTGACTTTC
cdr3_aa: CASSVFATASSGANVLTF

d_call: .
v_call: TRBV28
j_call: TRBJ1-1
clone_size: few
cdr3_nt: TGTGCCAGCAGTTTCTCTCGTGAAGCTTTCTTT
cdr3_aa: CASSFSREAFF

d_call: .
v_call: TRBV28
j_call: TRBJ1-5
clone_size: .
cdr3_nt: TGTGCCAGCAGTTTATTTGTTTCTGGGAGATATAGCAATCAGCCCCAGCATTTT
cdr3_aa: CASSLFVSGRYSNQPQHF

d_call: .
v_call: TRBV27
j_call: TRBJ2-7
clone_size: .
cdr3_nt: TGTGCCAGCAGTTCATTTCAGGGTGGATCCTACGAGCAGTACTTC
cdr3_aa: CASSSFQGGSYEQYF

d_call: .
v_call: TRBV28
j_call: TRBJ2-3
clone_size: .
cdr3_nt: TGTGCCAGCAGTTTTACCAGAACAGATACGCAGTATTTT
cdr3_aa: CASSFTRTDTQYF

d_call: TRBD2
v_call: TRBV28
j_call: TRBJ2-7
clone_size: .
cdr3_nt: TGTGCCAGCAGTCCCGGACTAGCGGGAGGGTACGAGCAGTACTTC
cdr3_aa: CASSPGLAGGYEQYF

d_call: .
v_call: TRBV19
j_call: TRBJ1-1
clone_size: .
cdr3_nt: TGTGCCAGTAGTGATCGGGGGAACACTGAAGCTTTCTTT
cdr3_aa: CASSDRGNTEAFF

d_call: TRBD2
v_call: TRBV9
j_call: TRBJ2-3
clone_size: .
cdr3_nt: TGTGCCAGCAGCGCCCGTGCGGGAGGGACAGATACGCAGTATTTT
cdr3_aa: CASSARAGGTDTQYF

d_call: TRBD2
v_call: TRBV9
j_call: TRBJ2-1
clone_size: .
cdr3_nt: TGTGCCAGCAGCGGACTAGCGGGAGACAGTGAGCAGTTCTTC
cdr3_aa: CASSGLAGDSEQFF

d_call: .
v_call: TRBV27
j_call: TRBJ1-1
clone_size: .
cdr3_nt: TGTGCCAGCAGTTTATCGCACTCCGTGAACACTGAAGCTTTCTTT
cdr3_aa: CASSLSHSVNTEAFF

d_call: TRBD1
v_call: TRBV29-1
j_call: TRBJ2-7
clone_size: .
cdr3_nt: TGCAGCGCCGGACAGGGCTACGAGCAGTACTTC
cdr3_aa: CSAGQGYEQYF

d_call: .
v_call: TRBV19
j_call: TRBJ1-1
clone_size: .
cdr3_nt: TGTGCCAGTAGTATAGAGGATTTAGGAACTGAAGCTTTCTTT
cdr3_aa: CASSIEDLGTEAFF

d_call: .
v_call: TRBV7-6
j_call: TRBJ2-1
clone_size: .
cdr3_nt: TGTGCCAGCAGCTTAGGGTCGCCGACCTCCTCCTACAATGAGCAGTTCTTC
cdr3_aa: CASSLGSPTSSYNEQFF

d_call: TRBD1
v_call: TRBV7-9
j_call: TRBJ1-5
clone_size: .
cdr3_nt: TGTGCCAGCAGCTCGGGACAGGGGTCGTGGGAAAATCAGCCCCAGCATTTT
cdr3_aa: CASSSGQGSWENQPQHF

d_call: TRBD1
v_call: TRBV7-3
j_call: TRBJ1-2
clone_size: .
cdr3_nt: TGTGCCAGCAGCCAGACAGGGCCGGCTAACTATGGCTACACCTTC
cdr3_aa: CASSQTGPANYGYTF

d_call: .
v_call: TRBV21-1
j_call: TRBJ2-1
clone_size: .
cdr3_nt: TGTGCCAGCAGCCCACAGACTAGCGGGAGAAGTAGGTCCTACAATGAGCAGTTCTTC
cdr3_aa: CASSPQTSGRSRSYNEQFF

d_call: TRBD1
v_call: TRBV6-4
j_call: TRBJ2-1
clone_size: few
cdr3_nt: TGTGCCAGCAGTCCGTGGACAGGGTACAATGAGCAGTTCTTC
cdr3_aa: CASSPWTGYNEQFF

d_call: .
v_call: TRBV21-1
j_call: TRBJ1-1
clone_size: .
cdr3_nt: TGTGCCAGCAGCAGGTGGAGGGGGCGGGGAGCTTTCTTT
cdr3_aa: CASSRWRGRGAFF

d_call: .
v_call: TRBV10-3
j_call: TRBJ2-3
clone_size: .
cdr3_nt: TGTGCCATCAGTGAAGGCACAGATACGCAGTATTTT
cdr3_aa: CAISEGTDTQYF

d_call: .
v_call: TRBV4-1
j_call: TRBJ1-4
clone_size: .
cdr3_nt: TGCGCCAGCAGCCAAGATCGGAGGCAGCTTAATGAAAAACTGTTTTTT
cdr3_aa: CASSQDRRQLNEKLFF

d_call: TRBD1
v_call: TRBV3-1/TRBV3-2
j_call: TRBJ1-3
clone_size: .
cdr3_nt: TGTGCCAGCAGCCAAACCGGACAGGGGATTGGAAACACCATATATTTT
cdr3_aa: CASSQTGQGIGNTIYF

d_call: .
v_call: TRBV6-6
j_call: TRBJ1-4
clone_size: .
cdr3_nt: TGTGCCAGCAGTACAGTCGCCAACTATGAAAAACTGTTTTTT
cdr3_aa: CASSTVANYEKLFF

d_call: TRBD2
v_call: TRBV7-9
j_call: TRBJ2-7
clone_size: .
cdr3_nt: TGTGCCAGCAGCTTAGGACTAGCCCACGAGCAGTACTTC
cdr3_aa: CASSLGLAHEQYF

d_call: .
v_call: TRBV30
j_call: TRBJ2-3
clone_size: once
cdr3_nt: TGTGCCCAGGAAGGGGCTCTAGCGACAGATACGCAGTATTTT
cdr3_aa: CAQEGALATDTQYF

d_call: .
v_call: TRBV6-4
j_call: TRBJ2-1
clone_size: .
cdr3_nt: TGTGCCAGCAGTGGAGAGAGAACAGGGTTCAAGTTCTTC
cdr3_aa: CASSGERTGFKFF

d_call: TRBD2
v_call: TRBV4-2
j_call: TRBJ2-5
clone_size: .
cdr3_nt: TGTGCCAGCAGCCAGCACACGGGGGGAGGGTCGGAGACCCAGTACTTC
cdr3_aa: CASSQHTGGGSETQYF

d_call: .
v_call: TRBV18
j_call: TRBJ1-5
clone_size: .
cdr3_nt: TGTGCCAGCTCACCCACTAGGAATCTCCCCAATCAGCCCCAGCATTTT
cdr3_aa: CASSPTRNLPNQPQHF

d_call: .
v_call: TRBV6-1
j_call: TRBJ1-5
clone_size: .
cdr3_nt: TGTGCCAGCAGTGAAGGGGGAATCAGCAATCAGCCCCAGCATTTT
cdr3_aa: CASSEGGISNQPQHF

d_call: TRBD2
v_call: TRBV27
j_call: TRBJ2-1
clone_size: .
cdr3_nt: TGTGCCAGCAGTTTATCACTAGCGGGGACACAGCAGTTCTTC
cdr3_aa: CASSLSLAGTQQFF

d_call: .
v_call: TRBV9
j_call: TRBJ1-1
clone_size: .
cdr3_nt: TGTGCCAGCAGCGTAGACTCCCAGGCTATGAACACTGAAGCTTTCTTT
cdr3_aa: CASSVDSQAMNTEAFF

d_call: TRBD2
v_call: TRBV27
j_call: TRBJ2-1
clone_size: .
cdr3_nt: TGTGCCAGCAGTCTTACTAGCGGATCTTACAATGAGCAGTTCTTC
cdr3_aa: CASSLTSGSYNEQFF